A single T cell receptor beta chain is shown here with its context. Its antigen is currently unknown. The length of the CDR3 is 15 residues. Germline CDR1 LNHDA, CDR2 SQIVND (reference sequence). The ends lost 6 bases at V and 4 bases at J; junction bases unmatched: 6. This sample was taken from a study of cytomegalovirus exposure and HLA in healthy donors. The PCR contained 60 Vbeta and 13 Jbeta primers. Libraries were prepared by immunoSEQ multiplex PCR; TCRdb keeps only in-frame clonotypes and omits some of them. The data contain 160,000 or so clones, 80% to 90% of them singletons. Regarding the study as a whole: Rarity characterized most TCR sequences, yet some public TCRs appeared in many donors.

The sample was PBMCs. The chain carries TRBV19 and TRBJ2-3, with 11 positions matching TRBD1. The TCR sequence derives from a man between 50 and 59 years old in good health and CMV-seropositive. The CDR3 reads CASSGQGASSDTQYF. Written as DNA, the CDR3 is TGTGCCAGTAGCGGACAGGGGGCCTCCTCAGATACGCAGTATTTT.